Given below is one TCR beta chain in context. Using immunoSEQ multiplex PCR, the repertoire was profiled, and TCRdb retains in-frame clones only, with some absent. The sample has around 100,000 clones; about 86% are singletons. This record belongs to a study of T cell responses to AZD1222 COVID-19 vaccine. This CDR3 spans 14 amino acids. The V gene end was trimmed by 6 bases and the J gene end by 5 bases; junction bases not matched to a gene: 4. Per the germline V gene, CDR1 is SNHLY and CDR2 is FYNNEI. Sequencing was performed on peripheral blood, taken on day 0 of AZD1222 vaccination. The J gene is TRBJ2-1, the V gene TRBV2, with 10 positions matching TRBD2. This sequence originates from an adult in good health. CDR3 region: CASRGTSVNNEQFF. The CDR3 nucleotides are TGTGCCAGCAGAGGGACTAGCGTTAACAATGAGCAGTTCTTC. Full variable domain (remainder filled in from reference TRBV2 and TRBJ2-1): EPEVTQTPSHQVTQMGQEVILRCVPISNHLYFYWYRQILGQKVEFLVSFYNNEISEKSEIFDDQFSVERPDGSNFTLKIRSTKLEDSAMYFCASRGTSVNNEQFFGPGTRLTVL.